Each of the 18 T cell receptor beta chains below was sequenced from the same sample in a study of T cell changes during pregnancy in multiple sclerosis (dated by TCRdb to between 2018 and 2021). The library was produced with the immunoSEQ multiplex PCR assay. TCRdb stores this immuneACCESS table with in-frame sequences only. Part of the clones is absent; in the studies checked, under half of the shortfall reflects unresolved V genes, and no reason is known for the rest. The sample table shows about 52,000 clones, and approximately 92% are seen once. The ten largest clones add up to less than 0.2% of the sample. The sample in question was CD4+ T cells from peripheral blood mononuclear cells, obtained after pregnancy. The receptors come from a female donor in good health, enrolled as a control in a pregnancy study.

This clone was seen just once. The chain is built from TRBV25-1 and TRBJ1-3; D is possibly TRBD1 (6 bases). V lost 2 bases and J 4 bases, leaving 12 bases between the germline ends. Germline V lookup: CDR1 MGHDK, CDR2 SYGVNS. The CDR3 extends over 15 amino acids. The CDR3 sequence is CASSEAGQRGNTIYF. The CDR3 nucleotides read TGTGCCAGCAGTGAAGCTGGACAGCGAGGAAACACCATATATTTT.

This clone was detected only a few times. The V and J genes are TRBV7-8 and TRBJ1-1; D uncertain. Germline values: CDR1 SGHVS, CDR2 FQNEAQ. The CDR3 is 13 residues long. V dropped 8 bases and J dropped 5 bases, with 15 bases sitting between them. The CDR3 loop reads CASFLTIGTEAFF. The CDR3 nucleotides are TGTGCCAGCTTCCTGACAATTGGGACTGAAGCTTTCTTT. The full variable domain, rest sourced from reference TRBV7-8 and TRBJ1-1, is GAGVSQSPRYKVAKRGQDVALRCDPISGHVSLFWYQQALGQGPEFLTYFQNEAQLDKSGLPSDRFFAERPEGSVSTLKIQRTQQEDSAVYLCASFLTIGTEAFFGQGTRLTVV.

The chain recombines TRBV18 with TRBJ1-2; no clear D gene. V was cut by 0 bases and J by 5 bases, with 10 bases left in between. The CDR3 loop spans 14 amino acids. Germline CDR1 is KGHSH and CDR2 is LQKENI. The CDR3 loop reads CASSPPDSVYGYTF. CDR3 nucleotide sequence: TGTGCCAGCTCACCACCGGACTCCGTTTATGGCTACACCTTC.

The chain uses TRBV7-9 and TRBJ2-6; no clear D. Germline-derived CDR1 and CDR2 are SEHNR and FQNEAQ (reference sequence). The length of the CDR3 is 15 residues. With 3 bases removed from V and 2 bases from J, the gap between germline ends came to 8 bases. CDR3 sequence: CASSLRIAGANVLTF. CDR3 nucleotides: TGTGCCAGCAGCTTGAGAATAGCTGGGGCCAACGTCCTGACTTTC.

J is TRBJ1-1 and V is TRBV6-1; TRBD1 might be the D (5 bases). The CDR3 runs to 15 residues. The V gene lost 4 bases and the J gene lost 3 bases, with 15 bases spanning the gap. Germline V lookup: CDR1 MNHNS, CDR2 SASEGT. CDR3 nucleotides: TGTGCCAGCAGTGGGCAGGAGTGGGGGGACACTGAAGCTTTCTTT. This gives the protein CASSGQEWGDTEAFF.

The table lists this clone with a count of one. The chain has TRBV5-1 and TRBJ1-3, with 7 positions matching TRBD1. Germline-derived CDR1 and CDR2 are SGHRS and YFSETQ. This CDR3 region has 14 residues. V lost 3 bases, J lost 4 bases, and 4 bases stayed unmatched. In DNA, the CDR3 is TGCGCCAGCAGCTCCGGGACAGAAGGAAACACCATATATTTT. This gives the protein CASSSGTEGNTIYF.

The genes are TRBV4-2 and TRBJ2-5; 7 nucleotides align to TRBD1. The trim removed 4 bases at V and 2 bases at J, leaving 4 bases unmatched. Germline CDR1 is LGHNA and CDR2 is YNFKEQ. The CDR3 covers 14 residues. The CDR3 region is CASSPGQLQETQYF. In DNA form, the CDR3 reads TGTGCCAGCAGCCCGGGACAGCTTCAAGAGACCCAGTACTTC.

The chain couples TRBV4-2 to TRBJ2-7; maybe TRBD1 (6 bases). Germline V gene sequence: CDR1 LGHNA, CDR2 YNFKEQ. This CDR3 has 14 amino acids. Between the trimmed V and J ends, which lost 8 bases and 0 bases, there was a span of 14 bases. The CDR3 sequence: CASGNQGSSYEQYF. The CDR3 DNA is TGTGCCAGCGGGAACCAGGGGAGCTCCTACGAGCAGTACTTC.

The CDR3: CASSQDPGLGNQPQHF. CDR3 in DNA: TGCGCCAGCAGCCAAGACCCCGGTTTGGGCAATCAGCCCCAGCATTTT. The chain carries TRBV4-3 and TRBJ1-5; D gene uncertain. The V gene's germline CDR1 is LGHNA and CDR2 YSLEER. The CDR3 runs to 16 residues. V gave up 0 bases and J gave up 2 bases, with 11 bases separating them.

The chain joins TRBV6-4 to TRBJ1-1; D remains unclear. Germline CDR1 and CDR2: MRHNA and SNTAGT. The CDR3 consists of 13 residues. Trimming removed 5 bases from V and 5 bases from J, with 12 bases in between. In DNA, the CDR3 is TGTGCCAGCAGTCTCGAGGGCGGAACTGAAGCTTTCTTT. This gives the protein CASSLEGGTEAFF.

This chain links TRBV19 with TRBJ2-4; TRBD1 agrees at 7 bases. The length of the CDR3 is 16 residues. V was clipped by 1 base and J by 0 bases; unmatched bases: 3. Germline V lookup: CDR1 LNHDA, CDR2 SQIVND (reference sequence). Here the CDR3 reads CASSIGDSGAKNIQYF. The CDR3 DNA reads as TGTGCCAGTAGTATAGGGGACAGCGGAGCCAAAAACATTCAGTACTTC.

In its sample, this clone was seen a few times. The CDR3 DNA reads TGTGCCAGTAGTATGAGGAGCTCACCCCTCCACTTT. It yields the protein CASSMRSSPLHF. The chain is built from TRBV19 and TRBJ1-6; no definite D call. Germline-derived CDR1 and CDR2 are LNHDA and SQIVND (reference sequence). The CDR3 contains 12 residues. Trimming removed 3 bases from V and 10 bases from J, with 7 bases in between.

V gene TRBV4-2 combines with J gene TRBJ2-7; TRBD2 might be the D (5 bases). The CDR3 sequence is 14 residues long. Looked up from germline, CDR1 is LGHNA and CDR2 is YNFKEQ. Trimming removed 2 bases at V and 6 bases at J, with 14 bases between. This chain's CDR3 is CASSQSRDPFEQYF. CDR3 DNA: TGTGCCAGCAGCCAATCTCGGGATCCTTTCGAGCAGTACTTC.

The rearrangement uses TRBV5-1 and TRBJ2-5; no reliable D call. The CDR3 runs to 14 residues. Deletions cut 3 bases from V and 5 bases from J, with 14 bases between. Germline V lookup: CDR1 SGHRS, CDR2 YFSETQ. DNA for the CDR3: TGCGCCAGCAGCTCACCCCGGTTGAAGGAGACCCAGTACTTC. This codes for CASSSPRLKETQYF.

V and J are TRBV5-1 and TRBJ1-6; D is unresolved. The V gene's germline CDR1 is SGHRS and CDR2 YFSETQ. The CDR3 runs 15 residues. V gave up 4 bases and J gave up 3 bases, with 11 bases separating them. For the CDR3, the DNA is TGCGCCAGCAGCCTTGGAACAGTCTATAATTCACCCCTCCACTTT. Translated: CASSLGTVYNSPLHF.

V is TRBV18 and J is TRBJ1-1; D gene ambiguous. The CDR3 runs to 15 residues. Germline V gene data show CDR1 as KGHSH and CDR2 as LQKENI. Trimming stripped 1 base from V and 2 bases from J, with 11 bases between. CDR3: CASSPLGTVNTEAFF. The DNA of the CDR3 is TGTGCCAGCTCACCACTTGGAACAGTTAACACTGAAGCTTTCTTT.

V gene TRBV9 combines with J gene TRBJ1-5; TRBD1 agrees at 7 bases. Trimming cost V 0 bases and J 4 bases; bases outside gene matches: 4. The CDR3 runs 15 residues. Germline V gene lookup returns CDR1 SGDLS and CDR2 YYNGEE. The CDR3: CASSVAGQRNQPQHF. CDR3 sequence (DNA): TGTGCCAGCAGCGTAGCGGGACAGAGAAATCAGCCCCAGCATTTT.

The J gene is TRBJ1-2, the V gene TRBV7-9; TRBD1 is a possible D gene (6 bases). Germline CDR1 reads SEHNR; CDR2 reads FQNEAQ (reference sequence). This CDR3 has 11 residues. CDR3 sequence reads: CAGQGGYGYTF. The CDR3 coding sequence is TGTGCAGGTCAAGGGGGCTATGGCTACACCTTC.